The T cell receptor (beta chain) described here comes from a study of regulatory T cells in long-lasting Graves disease. At the level of the study: Treatment with antithyroid drugs for over 5 years, together with positive TSH receptor antibodies, meant persistent Graves' disease.

Study-level results: There were preferences for TRBV28, TRBJ1-2 and TRBJ2-5 in persistent disease.

As for time point: persistent/refractory GD, antithyroid drugs over 5 years with positive TRAb. PBMC RNA was the source of the TCR library. Researchers made TCR beta libraries by using iRepertoire HTBI primers and running Arm-PCR on CDR3 regions. TCRdb analysed the multiplex PCR reads with MiXCR anew, one entry per CDR3 protein. Among 450,000 or so distinct CDR3 sequences, approximately 22% were seen once, and the ten largest hold around 13%. This clonotype was detected a few times. Antigen: not known. The CDR3 contains 15 residues. The germline gives CDR1 ENHRY, CDR2 SYGVKD. The ends were cut back, 10 bases at V and 0 bases at J, with 16 bases in the middle.

The receptor comes from a female donor with Graves disease. The sequencing here drew on peripheral blood mononuclear cells (PBMCs), taken when the disease was refractory, from a patient treated with antithyroid drugs. The chain joins TRBV10-3 to TRBJ1-5; the D is unclear. The CDR3 region is CATTKEGYSNQPQHF. CDR3 bases: TGTGCCACCACAAAAGAGGGCTATAGCAATCAGCCCCAGCATTTT.